The 3 T cell receptor beta chains below all came from one sample that was sequenced in a study of Tregs in tolerant kidney transplant recipients. Clones were read by immunoSEQ multiplex PCR, and TCRdb kept only the in-frame ones, dropping some. The repertoire has some 100,000 clones, roughly 92% of them found once; the top ten carry approximately 0.62%. Source material: CD4+ T cells from blood. The receptors were sampled from a human donor in good health.

The chain recombines TRBV5-6 with TRBJ2-7; 10 nucleotides line up with TRBD1. J lost 4 bases, V lost 5 bases, and 12 bases had no gene match. This CDR3 is 16 amino acids long. CDR1 and CDR2 (germline): SGHDT, YYEEEE. In DNA, the CDR3 is TGTGCCAGCAGACCCTTTTATAGGACAGGGGGTTACGAGCAGTACTTC. Protein sequence: CASRPFYRTGGYEQYF.

V is TRBV5-1 and J is TRBJ1-1; no firm D call. The V end was cut by 4 bases, the J end by 3 bases, with 10 bases between. The length of the CDR3 is 13 residues. CDR1 and CDR2 (germline): SGHRS, YFSETQ. The CDR3 region is CASSPRGYTEAFF. The CDR3 DNA reads as TGCGCCAGCAGCCCCAGAGGTTACACTGAAGCTTTCTTT.

The chain combines TRBV5-1 with TRBJ1-2; no clear D. Trimming removed 1 base from V and 0 bases from J, with 10 bases in between. CDR3 length: 15 amino acids. Germline-derived CDR1 and CDR2 are SGHRS and YFSETQ. The CDR3 DNA sequence: TGCGCCAGCAGCTTGAACTCGGATGCTAACTATGGCTACACCTTC. Translation gives CASSLNSDANYGYTF.